The sequence of this T cell receptor beta chain was determined in a study of CD8 T cells in Susac syndrome (dated by TCRdb to between 2018 and 2021). Broadly, across the study: Among the sequenced Susac syndrome patients, more than five had clinically active disease and under 10 were in clinical remission. Repertoire sequencing was used to test whether CD8+ T cell activation and differentiation in Susac syndrome was antigen driven. Susac syndrome patients were therapy-naive, on corticosteroids (some also receiving IVIg), or on IVIg alone at blood withdrawal. CD8+ T cell repertoire clonality was compared between some 12 healthy donors, around 14 Susac syndrome patients and about 15 multiple sclerosis patients.

RNA was extracted using the RNeasy kit, and about 0.45 to 1 microgram was reverse transcribed with random hexamers. The immunoSEQ multiplex PCR assay, covering 54 Vbeta and 13 Jbeta segments, was used to amplify TCR beta CDR3 regions. PCR amplification bias was corrected using a synthetic template baseline for primer optimization and computational correction. Per the source publication's procedure: Only productive sequences were kept, with reads annotated to V, D and J genes according to IMGT and analyzed in immunoSEQ Analyzer. Clonality was calculated as one minus the Shannon entropy normalized by log2 of the number of productive unique sequences. For each patient and control, public and private clones were evaluated among the 100 most prevalent clones. A clone was defined as Susac-specific if it was absent from the healthy and MS cohorts, from 950 to 1,300 published viral clones and from other ImmuneACCESS disease sequences. Using fastp trimming at Q25 and MiXCR clonotype assembly, TCRdb reanalyzed the public sequencing data and kept in-frame beta chains. Rows merge per CDR3 protein into single entries with the most common DNA and genes. TCRdb's processing, not the study's, gives the V and J calls here. Within this sample are around 100,000 distinct CDR3 sequences, with 95% of them counted one time only. 0.3% of the sample belongs to the ten largest clones.

Peripheral blood CD8+ and CD4+ T cells from healthy donors, Susac syndrome patients and multiple sclerosis patients were profiled by high-throughput TCR beta sequencing. Recently defined diagnostic criteria for definite or probable disease were met by the Susac syndrome patients. CD8+ TEMRA cells were enriched by FACS, while bulk CD8+ and CD4+ T cells were purified by magnetic negative isolation. Blood was collected in EDTA tubes and processed within 24 hours, with PBMCs isolated through density gradient centrifugation. PBMCs intended for TCR sequencing were cryopreserved in liquid nitrogen and were subsequently thawed in a 37 degrees C water bath. The sorted or isolated CD4+, CD8+ and CD8+ TEMRA cells reached a purity of at least 90%. The paper as a whole reports these results and caveats: In the total CD8+ and CD8+ TEMRA repertoires, sixteen and five Susac-specific public clones, respectively, were identified. Clonal expansion was seen in Susac syndrome CD8+ repertoires, peaking in CD8+ TEMRA cells and being greater in clinically active patients than in remitting ones. The number of individuals in the TCR sequencing and HLA analysis was acknowledged as relatively small.

CDR1 and CDR2 (DFQATT, SNEGSKA) derive from the germline V gene (reference sequence). Relative to germline, V is 2 bases shorter and J is 5 bases shorter, with 24 bases between their ends. The CDR3 measures 17 amino acids from cysteine to phenylalanine. Only the CDR3 region is kept as DNA, spanning 51 bases read in frame from base 1. Comments on this clonotype: Which antigen it targets is not known. There are no base qualities to consult, and no much larger clone falls within one base.

The source is a human donor with Susac syndrome. The sample consisted of CD8+ T cells from PBMCs. The rearranged chain carries TRBV20-1 and TRBJ2-5; no D gene is confidently identified. The DNA sequence follows: TGCAGTGCTAGACTTCTATCCCTGAGACTTAGAGCGGAGACCCAGTACTTC. It translates as CSARLLSLRLRAETQYF.